The clone carrying this T cell receptor beta chain was seen just once. These data come from a study of control samples from healthy donors and cancer patients. Clones were sequenced by immunoSEQ multiplex PCR, and TCRdb holds only the in-frame ones, with some missing. The sample shows 140,000 or so clones, roughly 90% of them seen only once. CDR3 length equals 14 residues. Trimming removed 2 bases from V and 2 bases from J; junction bases left unmatched: 3. CDR1 is SGDLS and CDR2 is YYNGEE in the germline V gene. The J gene is TRBJ2-7, the V gene TRBV9, with TRBD2 matching over 8 bases. The specimen sequenced was blood. The TCR sequence derives from a man aged 30 to 45 in good health. The CDR3 reads CASSVSGVAYEQYF. The CDR3 nucleotides are TGTGCCAGCAGCGTTAGCGGGGTAGCCTACGAGCAGTACTTC.